These T cell receptor beta chains were read from a single sample in a study of blood T cell repertoires in COVID-19. The repertoire was sequenced with immunoSEQ multiplex PCR; TCRdb's copy has only in-frame clones and lacks some. The data show 200,000 to 250,000 clones, more than 80% seen once. Sequences were obtained from PBMCs or T cells enriched from blood (not recorded which). These receptors were obtained from a man aged 35 to 55 who had recovered from COVID-19. Both conserved end residues are part of each CDR3. A D gene is named only where the DNA matches it firmly. Some rows have no size entry. The others give once, few or many, or a class for an expanded clone.

D gene,clone size,V gene,J gene,CDR3 length,CDR3 protein,CDR3 DNA
-,-,TRBV6-4,TRBJ1-3,16,CASSATGTLSGNTIYF,TGTGCCAGCAGTGCTACCGGGACACTCTCTGGAAACACCATATATTTT
TRBD1,few,TRBV19,TRBJ1-1,16,CASSMEGAAMNTEAFF,TGTGCCAGTAGTATGGAGGGGGCAGCCATGAACACTGAAGCTTTCTTT
-,-,TRBV28,TRBJ1-1,11,CASSFVREAFF,TGTGCCAGCAGTTTTGTCCGGGAAGCTTTCTTT
TRBD1,once,TRBV5-1,TRBJ2-2,17,CASSWIFPTGTTGELFF,TGCGCCAGCAGCTGGATCTTTCCGACAGGGACCACCGGGGAGCTGTTTTTT
-,-,TRBV24-1,TRBJ2-5,14,CATSDSRAFETQYF,TGTGCCACCAGTGACTCCAGGGCTTTTGAGACCCAGTACTTC
-,-,TRBV2,TRBJ1-5,14,CASSYTASNQPQHF,TGTGCCAGCAGTTATACAGCAAGCAATCAGCCCCAGCATTTT
-,-,TRBV25-1,TRBJ2-3,12,CASISETDTQYF,TGTGCCAGCATTTCGGAGACAGATACGCAGTATTTT
TRBD1,-,TRBV7-9,TRBJ1-1,19,CASSLLPGQGTPLNTEAFF,TGTGCCAGCAGCTTACTACCGGGACAGGGAACCCCCCTGAACACTGAAGCTTTCTTT
-,-,TRBV9,TRBJ2-2,15,CASSVDPINTGELFF,TGTGCCAGCAGCGTAGATCCTATCAACACCGGGGAGCTGTTTTTT
TRBD2,-,TRBV9,TRBJ2-3,15,CASSVGTSETDTQYF,TGTGCCAGCAGCGTTGGGACTAGCGAAACAGATACGCAGTATTTT
-,few,TRBV6-1,TRBJ1-2,12,CASSEVIYGYTF,TGTGCCAGCAGTGAAGTTATCTATGGCTACACCTTC